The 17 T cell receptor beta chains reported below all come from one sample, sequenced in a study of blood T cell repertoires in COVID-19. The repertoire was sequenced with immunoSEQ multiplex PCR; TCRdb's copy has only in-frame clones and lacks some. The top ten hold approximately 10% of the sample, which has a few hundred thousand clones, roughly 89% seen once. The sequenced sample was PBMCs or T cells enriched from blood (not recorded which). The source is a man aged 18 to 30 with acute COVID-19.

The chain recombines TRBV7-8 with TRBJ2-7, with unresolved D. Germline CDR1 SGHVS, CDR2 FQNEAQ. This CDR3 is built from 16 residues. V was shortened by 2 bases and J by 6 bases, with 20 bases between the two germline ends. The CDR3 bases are TGTGCCAGCAGCTTACCGGCAAATGGGCCCCGCTCCGAGCAGTACTTC. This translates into CASSLPANGPRSEQYF.

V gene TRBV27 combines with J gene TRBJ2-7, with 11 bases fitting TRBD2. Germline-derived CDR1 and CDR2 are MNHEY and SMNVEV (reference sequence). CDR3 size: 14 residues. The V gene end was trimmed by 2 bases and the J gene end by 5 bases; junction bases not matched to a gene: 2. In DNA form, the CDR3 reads TGTGCCAGCAGTTTAACTAGCGGGAGAGACGAGCAGTACTTC. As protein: CASSLTSGRDEQYF.

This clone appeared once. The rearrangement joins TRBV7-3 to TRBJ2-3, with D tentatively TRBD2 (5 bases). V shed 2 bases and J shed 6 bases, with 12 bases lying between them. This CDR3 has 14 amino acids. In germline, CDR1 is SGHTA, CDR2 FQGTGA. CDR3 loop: CASSLGLASDTQYF. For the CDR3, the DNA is TGTGCCAGCAGCTTAGGGCTAGCTTCGGATACGCAGTATTTT.

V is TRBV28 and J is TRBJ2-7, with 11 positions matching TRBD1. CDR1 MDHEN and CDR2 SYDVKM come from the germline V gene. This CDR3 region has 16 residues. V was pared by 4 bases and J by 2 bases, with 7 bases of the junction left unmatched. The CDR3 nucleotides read TGTGCCAGCAGTTACTATCGGGACAGGGGGACCTACGAGCAGTACTTC. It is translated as CASSYYRDRGTYEQYF. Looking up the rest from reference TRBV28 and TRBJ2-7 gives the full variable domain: DVKVTQSSRYLVKRTGEKVFLECVQDMDHENMFWYRQDPGLGLRLIYFSYDVKMKEKGDIPEGYSVSREKKERFSLILESASTNQTSMYLCASSYYRDRGTYEQYFGPGTRLTVT.

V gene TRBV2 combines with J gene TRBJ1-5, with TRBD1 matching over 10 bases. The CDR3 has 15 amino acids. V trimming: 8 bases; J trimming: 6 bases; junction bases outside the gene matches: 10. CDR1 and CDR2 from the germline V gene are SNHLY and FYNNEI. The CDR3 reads CASSPLGQGFQPQHF. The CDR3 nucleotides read TGTGCCAGCTCCCCCCTGGGACAGGGGTTTCAGCCCCAGCATTTT.

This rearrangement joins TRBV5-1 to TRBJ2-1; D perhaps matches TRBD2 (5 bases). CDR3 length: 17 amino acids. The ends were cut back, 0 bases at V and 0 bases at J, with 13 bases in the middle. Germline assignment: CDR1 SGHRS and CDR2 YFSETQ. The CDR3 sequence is CASSLDGLLSSYNEQFF. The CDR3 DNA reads TGCGCCAGCAGCTTGGACGGACTGTTAAGCTCCTACAATGAGCAGTTCTTC.

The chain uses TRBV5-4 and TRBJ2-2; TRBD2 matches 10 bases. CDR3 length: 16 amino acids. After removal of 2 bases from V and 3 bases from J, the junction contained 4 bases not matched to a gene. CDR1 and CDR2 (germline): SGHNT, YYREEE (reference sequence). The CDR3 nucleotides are TGTGCCAGCAGCTTAGGGCTAGCGGGAGACACCGGGGAGCTGTTTTTT. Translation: CASSLGLAGDTGELFF.

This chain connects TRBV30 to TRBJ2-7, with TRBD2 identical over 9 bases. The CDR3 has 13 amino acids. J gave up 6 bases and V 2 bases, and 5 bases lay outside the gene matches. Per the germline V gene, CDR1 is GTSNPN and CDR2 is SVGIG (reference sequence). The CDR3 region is CAWSWIAGAEQYF. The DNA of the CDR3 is TGTGCCTGGAGTTGGATAGCGGGAGCCGAGCAGTACTTC.

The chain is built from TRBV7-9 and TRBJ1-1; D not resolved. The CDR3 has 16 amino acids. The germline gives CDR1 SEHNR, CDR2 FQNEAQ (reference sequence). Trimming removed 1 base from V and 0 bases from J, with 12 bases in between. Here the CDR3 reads CASSLGPGRMNTEAFF. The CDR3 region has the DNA TGTGCCAGCAGCTTAGGCCCGGGGAGAATGAACACTGAAGCTTTCTTT.

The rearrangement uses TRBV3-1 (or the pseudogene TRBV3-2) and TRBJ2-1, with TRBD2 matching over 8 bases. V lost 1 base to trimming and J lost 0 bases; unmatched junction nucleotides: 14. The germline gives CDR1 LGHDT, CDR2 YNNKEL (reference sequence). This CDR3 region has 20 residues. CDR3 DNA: TGTGCCAGCAGCCAAGGATTACGGCTAGCGGGCCATAGCTCCTACAATGAGCAGTTCTTC. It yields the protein CASSQGLRLAGHSSYNEQFF.

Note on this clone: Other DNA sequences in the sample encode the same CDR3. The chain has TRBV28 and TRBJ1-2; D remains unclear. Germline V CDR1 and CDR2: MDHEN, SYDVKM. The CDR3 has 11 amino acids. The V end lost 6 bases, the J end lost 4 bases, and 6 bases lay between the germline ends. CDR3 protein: CASSTAYGYTF. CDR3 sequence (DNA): TGTGCCAGCAGCACAGCCTATGGCTACACCTTC.

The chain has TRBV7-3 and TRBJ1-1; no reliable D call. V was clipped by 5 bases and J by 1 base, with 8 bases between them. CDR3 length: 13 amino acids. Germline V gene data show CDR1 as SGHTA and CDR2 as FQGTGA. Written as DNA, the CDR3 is TGTGCCAGCAGCCCTGACTGGAACACTGAAGCTTTCTTT. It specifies CASSPDWNTEAFF. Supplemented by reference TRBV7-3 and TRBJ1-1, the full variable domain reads GAGVSQTPSNKVTEKGKYVELRCDPISGHTALYWYRQSLGQGPEFLIYFQGTGAADDSGLPNDRFFAVRPEGSVSTLKIQRTERGDSAVYLCASSPDWNTEAFFGQGTRLTVV.

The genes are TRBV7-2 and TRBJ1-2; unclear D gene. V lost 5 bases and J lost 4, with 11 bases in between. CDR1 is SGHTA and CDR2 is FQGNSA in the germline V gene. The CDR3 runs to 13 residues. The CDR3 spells CASSTGSGYGYTF. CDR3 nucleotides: TGTGCCAGCAGCACGGGGAGTGGCTATGGCTACACCTTC.

CDR3 DNA sequence: TGTGCCTGGAGTGGGACAGGGGAGGACGAGCAGTACTTC. Amino acid sequence: CAWSGTGEDEQYF. The rearrangement links TRBV30 to TRBJ2-7; 9 bases align to TRBD1. CDR1 and CDR2 (germline): GTSNPN, SVGIG (reference sequence). The CDR3 runs 13 residues. Germline trimming cut 1 base from V and 5 bases from J; bases unmatched to any gene: 3.

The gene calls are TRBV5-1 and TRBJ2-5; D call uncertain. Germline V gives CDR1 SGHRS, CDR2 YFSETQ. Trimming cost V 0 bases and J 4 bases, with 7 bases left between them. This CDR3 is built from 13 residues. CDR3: CASSLATPETQYF. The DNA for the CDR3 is TGCGCCAGCAGCTTGGCTACCCCAGAGACCCAGTACTTC.

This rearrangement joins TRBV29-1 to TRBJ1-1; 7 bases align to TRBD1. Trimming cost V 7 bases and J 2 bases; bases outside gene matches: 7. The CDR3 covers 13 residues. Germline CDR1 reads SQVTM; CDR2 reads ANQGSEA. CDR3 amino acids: CSAGTGVNTEAFF. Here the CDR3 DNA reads TGCAGCGCCGGAACAGGGGTAAACACTGAAGCTTTCTTT.

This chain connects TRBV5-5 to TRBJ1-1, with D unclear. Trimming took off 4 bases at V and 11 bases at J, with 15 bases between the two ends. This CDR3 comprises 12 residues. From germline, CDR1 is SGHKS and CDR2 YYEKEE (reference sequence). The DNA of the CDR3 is TGTGCCAGCAGCCCTGACCCCCTCGGGGCTTTCTTT. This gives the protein CASSPDPLGAFF.